This TCR beta chain originates from a study of cytomegalovirus exposure and HLA in healthy donors. This PCR relied on a set of 60 Vbeta primers and 13 Jbeta primers. Sequenced by immunoSEQ multiplex PCR; TCRdb stores in-frame clones only, minus some. The data contain about 170,000 clones, around 86% of them seen just once; the ten biggest clones take up about 2.3%. With 1 base removed from V and 5 bases from J, the gap between germline ends came to 9 bases. This CDR3 is built from 15 residues. Looked up from germline, CDR1 is MGHRA and CDR2 is YSYEKL. Points from the study as a whole: Specific recognition of CMV antigens was confirmed in vitro for three chains (all CMV-associated). For TCR beta chains, V- and J-gene trimming was later linked to a missense DCLRE1C variant.

Points on this clone: Its antigen is undetermined.

The receptor was derived from a male donor in good health and CMV-seronegative. The chain uses TRBV4-1 and TRBJ1-6; no definite D call. The sequenced sample was PBMCs. The CDR3 sequence is CASSQGRPNNSPLHF. The CDR3 DNA follows: TGCGCCAGCAGCCAAGGGCGGCCGAATAATTCACCCCTCCACTTT.